These 2 T cell receptor beta chains were all obtained from the same sample, sequenced in a study of beta chain features in type 1 diabetes (dated by TCRdb to the late 2010s). The method behind the library was the immunoSEQ multiplex PCR assay. The High Capacity cDNA Reverse Transcription Kit was used to reverse transcribe all of the isolated RNA, meaning that expressed TCRB transcripts were what got sequenced. As stored in TCRdb, this immuneACCESS dataset retains in-frame rearrangements with V and J assigned. A fraction of the clones does not appear; measured against another copy, unresolved V genes explain less than half of the discrepancy, and the remainder lacks a known reason. The sample data list about 660,000 clones, and around an eighth of these were observed just once. The ten biggest clones cover less than 0.04% of the sample. The antigens for these receptors are not known. Study-level results and caveats: Type 1 diabetes patients showed a moderate but significant shortening of TCRB CDR3 length in all four CD4+ subsets.

Sequences were obtained from naive CD4+ T cells from blood. The intended sense of this specimen's cell subset or site label: true naive CD4+ T cells. The receptors shown here come from a man between 18 and 35 years old with type 1 diabetes.

The chain has TRBV14 and TRBJ2-3; 10 bases map to TRBD2. CDR3 length equals 14 residues. Germline loops: CDR1 SGHDN, CDR2 FVKESK. Trimming cost V 4 bases and J 5 bases; bases outside gene matches: 3. The CDR3 reads CASSPSGRIDTQYF. For the CDR3, the DNA is TGTGCCAGCAGCCCTAGCGGGAGAATAGATACGCAGTATTTT.

CDR3 amino acids: CASTDRNTGELFF. CDR3 sequence (DNA): TGTGCCAGCACAGACCGTAACACCGGGGAGCTGTTTTTT. The rearrangement links TRBV11-2 to TRBJ2-2; no clear D gene. The CDR3 covers 13 residues. Trimming cost V 7 bases and J 2 bases, with 8 bases left between them. From germline, CDR1 is SGHAT and CDR2 FQNNGV. The whole variable domain, remainder taken from reference TRBV11-2 and TRBJ2-2, is EAGVAQSPRYKIIEKRQSVAFWCNPISGHATLYWYQQILGQGPKLLIQFQNNGVVDDSQLPKDRFSAERLKGVDSTLKIQPAKLEDSAVYLCASTDRNTGELFFGEGSRLTVL.